This TCR beta chain comes out of a study of CD8 T cells in ankylosing spondylitis. Points from the study as a whole: Existing reports had already noted some motif variants in reactive arthritis synovial fluid and blood. Seven to nine highly homologous variants made up a TCR beta motif that seemed to typify ankylosing spondylitis blood. In ankylosing spondylitis patients, matched synovial fluid reportedly showed significant enrichment of disease-linked clones.

Quantitative 5'-RACE was performed with molecular barcodes, and it yielded the TCR beta libraries. Via MiXCR, TCRdb re-called the 5' RACE reads, giving one row per CDR3 protein. The table lists 150,000 to 200,000 distinct CDR3 sequences, 9.8% of them singletons. The V gene lost 5 bases and the J gene lost 5 bases, with 22 bases spanning the gap. In germline, CDR1 is SNHLY, CDR2 FYNNEI. The CDR3 consists of 16 residues. This clonotype was found many times. Its antigen is undetermined. The TCR comes from a female donor with ankylosing spondylitis or in good health (not recorded which). The sequenced material came from blood, either unsorted or a sorted T cell fraction (not recorded which). The V call is TRBV2, the J call TRBJ2-7, with D possibly TRBD2 on 5 matching bases. The CDR3 nucleotides read TGTGCCAGCAGTCGGCCCTACGACGGAGGCACCCACGAGCAGTACTTC. It translates to CASSRPYDGGTHEQYF.